The entry below describes one TCR beta chain. Its antigen is currently not known. No much larger clonotype is one base removed from it; base qualities were not supplied. The CDR3 covers 15 residues, taking in both the cysteine and the phenylalanine. Kept here is only the CDR3 DNA, which spans 45 bases and is read in frame from base 1. The germline V gene (reference sequence) sets CDR1 to LGHDT and CDR2 to YNNKEL. Germline trimming: 4 bases from V, 2 bases from J; junction bases outside gene matches: 3. TCRbeta CDR3 regions were amplified from genomic DNA by means of the immunoSEQ Assay, a bias-controlled multiplex PCR. The study's own analysis went as follows. The number of nucleated cells in each sample was estimated from the amplification of reference gene primers within the assay. To quantify the absolute abundance of each unique TCRbeta CDR3 rearrangement, sequence reads were collapsed and filtered. For each sample, productive Simpson clonality was calculated as the square root of Simpson's diversity index over productive rearrangements. Not all clones reach the TCRdb copy of this immuneACCESS table, which keeps in-frame sequences only. Checked studies attribute under half of the gap to unresolved V genes and leave the rest unexplained. V, J and clone size reflect that table, while D and trimming were determined from the DNA. This sample lists roughly 260,000 clones; 88% were detected once. Approximately 4.3% of the sample comes from the top ten.

This specimen belongs to a study of blood T cell repertoires in COVID-19 (TCRdb year 2020). About the study as a whole: Samples from collaborators originated in the United States, Italy and Spain and spanned both the acute and convalescent phases of COVID-19. The samples were drawn from the first 160 participants of the ongoing ImmuneRACE study and from 950 to 1,500 subjects provided by 6 global collaborators. HLA class I and class II types, where available, came from metadata supplied by the sample provider rather than from assay-based typing. The repertoires were released in a freely available public database intended as a resource for research on the immune response to SARS-CoV-2. Sample metadata almost always included a de-identified subject ID, COVID-19 status, age in years and sex. The material from the prospective study consisted of cDNA or gDNA derived from T cells, B-cell-depleted T cells, or PBMCs. Subjects who had been exposed to COVID-19, were actively infected with it, or had recovered from it provided the deeply sampled blood TCRbeta repertoires that made up the dataset. Here is what the overall study found, with its caveats: The quantity of clinical and demographic metadata differed by source and by participant and was supplied without curation.

A second Seattle source provided samples from volunteer blood donors who had recovered from COVID-19. Collaborating institutions collected whole blood in K2EDTA tubes following their own protocols. For TCRbeta analysis, collaborators shipped samples in one of three forms: frozen whole blood, isolated PBMCs, or DNA extracted from either of those sample types. Specimen: peripheral blood. The sequence links TRBV3-1 (or the pseudogene TRBV3-2) to TRBJ2-7; 12 central nucleotides agree with TRBD2. This TCR derives from a man aged 55 to 70 who had recovered from COVID-19. The CDR3 region reads CASSPASGGAYEQYF. The nucleotide sequence is TGTGCCAGCAGCCCTGCTAGCGGGGGGGCCTACGAGCAGTACTTC.